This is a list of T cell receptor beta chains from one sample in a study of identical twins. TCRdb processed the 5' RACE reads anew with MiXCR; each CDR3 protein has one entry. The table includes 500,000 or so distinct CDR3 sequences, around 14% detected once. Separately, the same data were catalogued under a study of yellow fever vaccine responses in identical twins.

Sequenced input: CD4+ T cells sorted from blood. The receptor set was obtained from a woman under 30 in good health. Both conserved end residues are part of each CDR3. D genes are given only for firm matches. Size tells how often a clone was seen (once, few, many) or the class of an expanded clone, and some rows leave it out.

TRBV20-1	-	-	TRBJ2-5	CSASFQTQETQYF	TGCAGTGCTAGCTTCCAAACCCAAGAGACCCAGTACTTC
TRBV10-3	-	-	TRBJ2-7	CAISDALGPYEQYF	TGTGCCATCAGTGACGCCCTGGGGCCCTACGAGCAGTACTTC
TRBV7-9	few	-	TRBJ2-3	CASSLDRPLGYF	TGTGCCAGCAGCTTGGACAGACCCTTGGGGTATTTT
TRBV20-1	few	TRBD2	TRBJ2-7	CSAPGLAGDEQYF	TGCAGTGCTCCGGGGCTAGCGGGAGACGAGCAGTACTTC
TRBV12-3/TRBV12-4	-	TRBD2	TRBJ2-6	CASTPASGRSGANVLTF	TGTGCCAGCACCCCGGCTAGCGGCCGCTCTGGGGCCAACGTCCTGACTTTC
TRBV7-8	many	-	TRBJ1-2	CASSSRDGYGYTF	TGTGCCAGCAGCTCCCGGGACGGCTATGGCTACACCTTC
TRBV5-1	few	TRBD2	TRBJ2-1	CASSLVGAGGYNEQFF	TGCGCCAGCAGCTTGGTGGGTGCGGGGGGCTACAATGAGCAGTTCTTC
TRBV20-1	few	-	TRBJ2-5	CSASYGRTDQETQYF	TGCAGTGCCAGCTATGGGAGGACAGACCAAGAGACCCAGTACTTC
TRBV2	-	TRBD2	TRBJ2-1	CASRGLAVNEQFF	TGTGCCAGCAGGGGGCTAGCGGTGAATGAGCAGTTCTTC
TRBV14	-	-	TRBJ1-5	CASRLDITQPQHF	TGTGCCAGCAGACTAGACATAACTCAGCCCCAGCATTTT
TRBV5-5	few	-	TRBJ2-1	CASSLVAGAYNEQFF	TGTGCCAGCAGCTTGGTTGCGGGGGCTTACAATGAGCAGTTCTTC
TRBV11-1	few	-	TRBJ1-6	CASSLPGFSPLHF	TGTGCCAGCAGCTTACCGGGGTTTTCACCCCTCCACTTT
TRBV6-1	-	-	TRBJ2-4	CASSHSVAKNIQYF	TGTGCCAGCAGCCACAGTGTAGCCAAAAACATTCAGTACTTC
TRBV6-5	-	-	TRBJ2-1	CASSYGTLRGNEQFF	TGTGCCAGCAGTTACGGGACACTAAGGGGCAATGAGCAGTTCTTC
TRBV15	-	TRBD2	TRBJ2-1	CATRIQGTVSGGAPNEQFF	TGTGCCACACGAATACAGGGGACCGTAAGCGGGGGGGCTCCCAATGAGCAGTTCTTC
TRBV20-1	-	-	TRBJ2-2	CSAEGGGELFF	TGCAGTGCGGAGGGGGGCGGGGAGCTGTTTTTT
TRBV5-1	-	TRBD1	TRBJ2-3	CASSLGDSYTDTQYF	TGCGCCAGCAGCTTGGGGGACAGTTACACAGATACGCAGTATTTT
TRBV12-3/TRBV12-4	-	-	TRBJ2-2	CASRERITGELFF	TGTGCCAGCCGGGAGCGGATTACCGGGGAGCTGTTTTTT
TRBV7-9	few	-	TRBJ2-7	CASFKLDGGSSYEQYF	TGTGCCAGCTTCAAATTAGATGGGGGAAGCTCCTACGAGCAGTACTTC
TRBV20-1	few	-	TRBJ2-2	CSARDLLLRTGELFF	TGCAGTGCTAGAGATCTCCTACTCCGCACCGGGGAGCTGTTTTTT
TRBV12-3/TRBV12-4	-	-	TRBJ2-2	CASSPSFNTGELFF	TGTGCCAGCAGCCCATCCTTTAACACCGGGGAGCTGTTTTTT
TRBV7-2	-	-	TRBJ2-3	CASSLSDLDRTLFTDTQYF	TGTGCCAGCAGCTTAAGCGACTTGGACCGCACCCTTTTCACAGATACGCAGTATTTT
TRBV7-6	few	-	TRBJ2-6	CASSFSSGLTGANVLTF	TGTGCCAGCAGCTTTTCGTCGGGTTTGACTGGGGCCAACGTCCTGACTTTC
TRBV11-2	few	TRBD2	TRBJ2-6	CASSPRTSGDTAGANVLTF	TGTGCCAGCAGCCCCCGGACTAGCGGGGACACAGCTGGGGCCAACGTCCTGACTTTC
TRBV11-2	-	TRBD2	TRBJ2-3	CASSPLASGRSESTDTQYF	TGTGCCAGCAGCCCTCTGGCTAGCGGGAGGTCGGAAAGCACAGATACGCAGTATTTT
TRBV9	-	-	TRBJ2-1	CASSAPLYNEQFF	TGTGCCAGCAGCGCGCCCCTATACAATGAGCAGTTCTTC
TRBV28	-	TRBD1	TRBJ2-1	CASSLSGTVSYNEQFF	TGTGCCAGCAGTCTGTCCGGGACAGTATCCTACAATGAGCAGTTCTTC
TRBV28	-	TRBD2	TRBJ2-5	CASSDRTSGSQETQYF	TGTGCCAGCAGCGACCGGACTAGCGGGAGCCAAGAGACCCAGTACTTC
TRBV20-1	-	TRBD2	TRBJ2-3	CSTSGRGDTQYF	TGCAGCACTAGCGGGAGGGGGGATACGCAGTATTTT
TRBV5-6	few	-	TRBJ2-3	CASSKLAVSTDTQYF	TGTGCCAGCAGCAAACTAGCCGTTAGCACAGATACGCAGTATTTT
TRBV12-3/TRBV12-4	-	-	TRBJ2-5	CASSVGGAWETQYF	TGTGCCAGCAGTGTGGGGGGGGCCTGGGAGACCCAGTACTTC
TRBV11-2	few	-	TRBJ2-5	CASSLSGRQETQYF	TGTGCCAGCAGCTTATCCGGGAGACAGGAGACCCAGTACTTC
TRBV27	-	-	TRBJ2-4	CASRWSIGGIQYF	TGTGCCAGCAGATGGTCTATAGGAGGCATTCAGTACTTC
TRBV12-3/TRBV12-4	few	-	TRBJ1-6	CASSSKSGGLLGSPLHF	TGTGCCAGCAGTTCCAAATCCGGGGGGCTACTAGGTTCACCCCTCCACTTT
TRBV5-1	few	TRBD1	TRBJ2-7	CASTKASGTGAHEQYF	TGCGCCAGCACCAAGGCAAGCGGGACAGGGGCCCACGAGCAGTACTTC
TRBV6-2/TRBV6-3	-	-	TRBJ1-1	CASSSDWSTEAFF	TGTGCCAGCAGTTCGGACTGGAGCACTGAAGCTTTCTTT
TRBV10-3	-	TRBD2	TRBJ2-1	CAISKGLDAPEQFF	TGTGCCATCAGCAAGGGACTAGACGCCCCTGAGCAGTTCTTC
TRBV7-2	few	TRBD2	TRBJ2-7	CASSYLAEYEQYF	TGTGCCAGCAGCTACCTAGCGGAATACGAGCAGTACTTC
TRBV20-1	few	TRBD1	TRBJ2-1	CSAKPGQESYNEQFF	TGCAGTGCTAAGCCGGGACAGGAGTCCTACAATGAGCAGTTCTTC
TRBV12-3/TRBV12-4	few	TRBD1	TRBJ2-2	CASKVRGLVSAGELFF	TGTGCCAGCAAGGTCAGGGGGCTAGTGTCCGCCGGGGAGCTGTTTTTT
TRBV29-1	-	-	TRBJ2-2	CSVNSYTGELFF	TGCAGCGTGAACTCTTACACCGGGGAGCTGTTTTTT
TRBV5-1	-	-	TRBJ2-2	CASSLSTVNTGELFF	TGCGCCAGCAGCTTGAGTACAGTTAACACCGGGGAGCTGTTTTTT
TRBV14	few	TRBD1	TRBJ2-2	CASSWDRHPGELFF	TGTGCCAGCAGCTGGGACAGACATCCCGGGGAGCTGTTTTTT
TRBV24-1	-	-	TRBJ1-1	CATSDGTAHTEAFF	TGTGCCACCAGTGATGGAACGGCCCACACTGAAGCTTTCTTT
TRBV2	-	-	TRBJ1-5	CASTGGQGVQPQHF	TGTGCCAGCACTGGGGGGCAGGGCGTACAGCCCCAGCATTTT
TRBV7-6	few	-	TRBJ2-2	CASSLVWGSDTGELFF	TGTGCCAGCAGCTTAGTCTGGGGTTCGGACACCGGGGAGCTGTTTTTT
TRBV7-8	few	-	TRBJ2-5	CASGAARETQYF	TGTGCCAGCGGGGCGGCCCGGGAGACCCAGTACTTC
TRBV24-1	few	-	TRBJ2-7	CATSDTGKGSYEQYF	TGTGCCACCAGTGATACGGGGAAGGGGTCCTACGAGCAGTACTTC
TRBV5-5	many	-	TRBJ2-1	CASSRDGSSYNEQFF	TGTGCCAGCAGCAGGGACGGGAGCTCCTACAATGAGCAGTTCTTC
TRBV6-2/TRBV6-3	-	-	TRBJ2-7	CASSYRTGEQYF	TGTGCCAGCAGTTACCGTACAGGCGAGCAGTACTTC
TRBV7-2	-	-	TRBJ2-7	CASSSPSGSYEQYF	TGTGCCAGCAGCTCCCCCTCGGGCAGCTACGAGCAGTACTTC
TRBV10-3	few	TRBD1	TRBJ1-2	CAISEARTGGYGYTF	TGTGCCATCAGTGAGGCGAGGACAGGGGGCTACGGCTACACCTTC
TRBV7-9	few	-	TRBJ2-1	CASSLPGLLSGNEQFF	TGTGCCAGCAGCTTACCTGGACTCCTTTCGGGGAATGAGCAGTTCTTC
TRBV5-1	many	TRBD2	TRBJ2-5	CASSLSGGPQETQYF	TGCGCCAGCAGCTTGAGCGGGGGGCCGCAAGAGACCCAGTACTTC
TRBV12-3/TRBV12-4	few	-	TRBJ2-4	CASSLLTGDIQYF	TGTGCCAGCAGTTTATTGACAGGCGACATTCAGTACTTC
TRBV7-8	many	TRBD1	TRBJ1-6	CAVQGASYNSPLHF	TGTGCCGTACAGGGGGCTTCCTATAATTCACCCCTCCACTTT
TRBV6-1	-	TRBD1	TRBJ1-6	CASSDRTGGWSPLHF	TGTGCCAGCAGTGACCGGACAGGGGGTTGGTCACCCCTCCACTTT
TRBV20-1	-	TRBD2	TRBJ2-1	CIAHPGAGGYNEQFF	TGCATTGCCCATCCGGGAGCGGGAGGCTACAATGAGCAGTTCTTC